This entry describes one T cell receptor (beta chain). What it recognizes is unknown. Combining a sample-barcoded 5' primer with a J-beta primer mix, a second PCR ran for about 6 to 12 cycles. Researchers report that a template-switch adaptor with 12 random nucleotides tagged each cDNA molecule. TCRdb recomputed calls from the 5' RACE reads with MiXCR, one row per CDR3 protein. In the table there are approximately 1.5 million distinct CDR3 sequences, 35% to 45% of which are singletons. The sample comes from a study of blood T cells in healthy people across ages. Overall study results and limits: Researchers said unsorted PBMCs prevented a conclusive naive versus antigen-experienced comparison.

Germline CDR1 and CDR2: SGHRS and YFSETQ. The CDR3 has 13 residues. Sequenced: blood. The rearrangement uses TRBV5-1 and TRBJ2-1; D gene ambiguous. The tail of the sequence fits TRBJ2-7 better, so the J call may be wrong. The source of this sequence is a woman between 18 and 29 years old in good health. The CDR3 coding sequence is TGCGCCAGCAGCAACTCTGACAATTACGAGCAGTACTTC. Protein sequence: CASSNSDNYEQYF.